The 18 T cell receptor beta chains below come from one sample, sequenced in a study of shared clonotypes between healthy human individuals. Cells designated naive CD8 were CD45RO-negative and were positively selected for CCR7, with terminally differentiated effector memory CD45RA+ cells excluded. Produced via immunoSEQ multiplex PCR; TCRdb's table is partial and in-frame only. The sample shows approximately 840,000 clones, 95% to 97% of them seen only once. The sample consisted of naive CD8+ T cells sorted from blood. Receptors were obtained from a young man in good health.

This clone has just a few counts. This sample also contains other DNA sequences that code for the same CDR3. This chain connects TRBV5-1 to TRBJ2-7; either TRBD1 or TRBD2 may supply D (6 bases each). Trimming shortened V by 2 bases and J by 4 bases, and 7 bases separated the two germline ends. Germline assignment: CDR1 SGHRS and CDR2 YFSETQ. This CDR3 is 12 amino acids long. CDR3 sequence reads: CASSLGGYEQYF. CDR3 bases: TGCGCCAGCAGCTTAGGGGGGTACGAGCAGTACTTC. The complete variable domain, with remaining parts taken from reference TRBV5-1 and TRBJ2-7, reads KAGVTQTPRYLIKTRGQQVTLSCSPISGHRSVSWYQQTPGQGLQFLFEYFSETQRNKGNFPGRFSGRQFSNSRSEMNVSTLELGDSALYLCASSLGGYEQYFGPGTRLTVT.

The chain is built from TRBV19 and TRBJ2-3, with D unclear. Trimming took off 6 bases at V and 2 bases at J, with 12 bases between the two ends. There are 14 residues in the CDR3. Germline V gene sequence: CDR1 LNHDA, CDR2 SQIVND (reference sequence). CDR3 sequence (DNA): TGTGCCAGTAGCGCCGCGAGCCCCACAGATACGCAGTATTTT. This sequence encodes CASSAASPTDTQYF.

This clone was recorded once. The DNA of the CDR3 is TGCGCCAGCAGAGACAGGGGGAAAGCTCGGAACACTGAAGCTTTCTTT. Protein product: CASRDRGKARNTEAFF. The V and J genes are TRBV5-1 and TRBJ1-1; 9 nucleotides match TRBD1. The trim removed 5 bases at V and 1 base at J, leaving 9 bases unmatched. The CDR3 totals 16 residues. Germline V gene data show CDR1 as SGHRS and CDR2 as YFSETQ.

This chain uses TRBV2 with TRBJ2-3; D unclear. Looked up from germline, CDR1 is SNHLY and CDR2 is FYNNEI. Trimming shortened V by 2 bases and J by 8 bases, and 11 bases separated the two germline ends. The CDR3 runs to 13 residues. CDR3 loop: CASSEQPPGTQYF. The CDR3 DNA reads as TGTGCCAGCAGTGAACAGCCTCCAGGTACGCAGTATTTT.

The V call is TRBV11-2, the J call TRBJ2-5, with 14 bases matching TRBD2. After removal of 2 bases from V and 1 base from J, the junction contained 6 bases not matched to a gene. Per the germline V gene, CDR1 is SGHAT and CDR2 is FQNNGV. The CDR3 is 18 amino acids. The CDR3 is CASSLQSGLAGGQETQYF. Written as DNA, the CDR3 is TGTGCCAGCAGCTTACAATCAGGACTAGCGGGAGGCCAAGAGACCCAGTACTTC.

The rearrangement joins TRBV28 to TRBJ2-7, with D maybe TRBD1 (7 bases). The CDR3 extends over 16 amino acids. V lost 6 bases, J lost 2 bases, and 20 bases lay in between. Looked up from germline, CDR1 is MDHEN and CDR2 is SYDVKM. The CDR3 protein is CASRGTRQGGTYEQYF. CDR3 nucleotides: TGTGCCAGCAGAGGTACCAGACAGGGAGGCACCTACGAGCAGTACTTC.

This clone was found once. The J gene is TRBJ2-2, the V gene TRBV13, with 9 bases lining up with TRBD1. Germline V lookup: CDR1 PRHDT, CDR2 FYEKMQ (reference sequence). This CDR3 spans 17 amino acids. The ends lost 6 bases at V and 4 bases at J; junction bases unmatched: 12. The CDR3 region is CASRNTRDRESTGELFF. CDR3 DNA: TGTGCCAGCAGAAATACCCGGGACAGGGAATCCACCGGGGAGCTGTTTTTT.

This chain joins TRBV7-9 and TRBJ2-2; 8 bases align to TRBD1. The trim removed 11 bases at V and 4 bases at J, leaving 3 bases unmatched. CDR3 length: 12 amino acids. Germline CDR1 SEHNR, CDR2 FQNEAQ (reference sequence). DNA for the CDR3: TGTGCCCGACAGGGGCGCACCGGGGAGCTGTTTTTT. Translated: CARQGRTGELFF.

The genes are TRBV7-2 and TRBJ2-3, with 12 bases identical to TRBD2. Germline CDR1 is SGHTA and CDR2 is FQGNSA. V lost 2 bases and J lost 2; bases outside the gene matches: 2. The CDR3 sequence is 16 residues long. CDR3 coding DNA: TGTGCCAGCAGCTTAAGACTAGCGGGAGTCACAGATACGCAGTATTTT. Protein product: CASSLRLAGVTDTQYF.

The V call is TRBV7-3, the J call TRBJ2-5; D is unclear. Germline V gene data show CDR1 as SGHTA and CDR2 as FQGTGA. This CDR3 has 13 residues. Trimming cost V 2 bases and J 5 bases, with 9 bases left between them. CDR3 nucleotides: TGTGCCAGCAGCTTATGGGGAACGGAGACCCAGTACTTC. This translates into CASSLWGTETQYF.

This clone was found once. The CDR3 region has the DNA TGTGCCAGCAGCCAAGAGACAGGCCCCTACGAGCAGTACTTC. Protein sequence: CASSQETGPYEQYF. The chain employs TRBV14 and TRBJ2-7; D may be TRBD1 (6 bases). The germline V gene encodes CDR1 SGHDN and CDR2 FVKESK. The V gene lost 0 bases and the J gene lost 2 bases, with 8 bases spanning the gap. This CDR3 spans 14 amino acids.

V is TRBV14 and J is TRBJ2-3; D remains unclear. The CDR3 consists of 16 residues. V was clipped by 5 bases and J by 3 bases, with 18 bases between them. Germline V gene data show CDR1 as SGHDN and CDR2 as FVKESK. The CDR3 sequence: CASSTLSVSWTDTQYF. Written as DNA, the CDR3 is TGTGCCAGCAGCACCCTTTCGGTGTCGTGGACAGATACGCAGTATTTT.

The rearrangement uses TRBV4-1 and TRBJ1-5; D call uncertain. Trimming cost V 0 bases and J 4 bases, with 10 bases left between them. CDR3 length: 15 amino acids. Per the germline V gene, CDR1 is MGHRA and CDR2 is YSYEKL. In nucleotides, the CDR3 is TGCGCCAGCAGCCAAGATGTCGGGGAAAATCAGCCCCAGCATTTT. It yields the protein CASSQDVGENQPQHF.

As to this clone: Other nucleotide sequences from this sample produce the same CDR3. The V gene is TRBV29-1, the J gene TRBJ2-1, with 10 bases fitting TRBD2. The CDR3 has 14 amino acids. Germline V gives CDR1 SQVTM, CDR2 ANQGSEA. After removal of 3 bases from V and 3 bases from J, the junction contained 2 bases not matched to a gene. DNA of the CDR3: TGCAGCGTTGAGGGGACTAGCGACTACAATGAGCAGTTCTTC. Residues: CSVEGTSDYNEQFF.

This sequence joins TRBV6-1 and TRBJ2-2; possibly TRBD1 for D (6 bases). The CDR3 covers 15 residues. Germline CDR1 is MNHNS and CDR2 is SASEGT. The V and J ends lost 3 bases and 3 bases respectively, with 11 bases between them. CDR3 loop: CASSDLDRHTGELFF. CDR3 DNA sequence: TGTGCCAGCAGTGACTTGGACAGACACACCGGGGAGCTGTTTTTT.

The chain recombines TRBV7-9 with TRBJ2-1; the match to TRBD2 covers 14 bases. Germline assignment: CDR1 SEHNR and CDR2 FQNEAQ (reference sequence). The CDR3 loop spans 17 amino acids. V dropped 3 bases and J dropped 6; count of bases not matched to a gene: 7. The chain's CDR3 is CASSLGLAGVGGNEQFF. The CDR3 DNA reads TGTGCCAGCAGCTTGGGACTAGCGGGAGTAGGGGGCAATGAGCAGTTCTTC.

The CDR3 spells CASKSMWGLNTEAFF. In nucleotides, the CDR3 is TGTGCCAGCAAAAGCATGTGGGGCCTGAACACTGAAGCTTTCTTT. The chain carries TRBV6-1 and TRBJ1-1, with D perhaps TRBD1 (5 bases). Germline values: CDR1 MNHNS, CDR2 SASEGT. The CDR3 totals 15 residues. The V end lost 7 bases, the J end lost 0 bases, and 15 bases lay between the germline ends.

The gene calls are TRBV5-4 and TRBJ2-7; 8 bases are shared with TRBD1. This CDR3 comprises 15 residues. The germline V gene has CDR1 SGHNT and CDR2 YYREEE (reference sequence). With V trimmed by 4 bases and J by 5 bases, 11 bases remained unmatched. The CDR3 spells CASSPRTGSIHEQYF. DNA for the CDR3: TGTGCCAGCAGCCCGAGGACAGGGTCAATCCACGAGCAGTACTTC. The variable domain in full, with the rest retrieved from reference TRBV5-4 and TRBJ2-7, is ETGVTQSPTHLIKTRGQQVTLRCSSQSGHNTVSWYQQALGQGPQFIFQYYREEENGRGNFPPRFSGLQFPNYSSELNVNALELDDSALYLCASSPRTGSIHEQYFGPGTRLTVT.